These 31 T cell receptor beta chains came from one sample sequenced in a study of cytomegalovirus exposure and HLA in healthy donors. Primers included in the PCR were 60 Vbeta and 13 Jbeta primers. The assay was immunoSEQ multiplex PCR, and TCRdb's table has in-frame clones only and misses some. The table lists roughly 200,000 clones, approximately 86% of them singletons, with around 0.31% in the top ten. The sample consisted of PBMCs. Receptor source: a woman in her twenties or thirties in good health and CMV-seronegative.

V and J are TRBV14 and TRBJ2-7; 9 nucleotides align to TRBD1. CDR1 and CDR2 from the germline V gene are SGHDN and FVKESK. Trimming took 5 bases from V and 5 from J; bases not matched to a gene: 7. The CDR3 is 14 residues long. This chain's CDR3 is CASSLGTGFDEQYF. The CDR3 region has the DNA TGTGCCAGCAGCTTGGGGACAGGGTTCGACGAGCAGTACTTC.

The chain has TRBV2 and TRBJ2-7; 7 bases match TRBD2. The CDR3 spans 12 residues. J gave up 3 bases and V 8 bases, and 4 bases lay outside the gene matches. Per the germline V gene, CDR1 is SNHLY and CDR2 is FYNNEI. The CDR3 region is CASGRVLYEQYF. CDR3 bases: TGTGCCAGCGGGAGGGTGCTCTACGAGCAGTACTTC.

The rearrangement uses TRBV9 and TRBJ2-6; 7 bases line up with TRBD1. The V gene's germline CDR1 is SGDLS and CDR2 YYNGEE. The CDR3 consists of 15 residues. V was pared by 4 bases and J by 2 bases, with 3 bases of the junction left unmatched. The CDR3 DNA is TGTGCCAGCAGCCTAGGGGGCACTGGGGCCAACGTCCTGACTTTC. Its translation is CASSLGGTGANVLTF.

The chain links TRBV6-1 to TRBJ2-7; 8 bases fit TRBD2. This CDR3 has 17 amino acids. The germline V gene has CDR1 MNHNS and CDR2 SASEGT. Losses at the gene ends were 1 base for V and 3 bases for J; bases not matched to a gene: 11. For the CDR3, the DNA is TGTGCCAGCAGTGAAGTGTTGGCGGGACTAGTTAGCTACGAGCAGTACTTC. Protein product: CASSEVLAGLVSYEQYF.

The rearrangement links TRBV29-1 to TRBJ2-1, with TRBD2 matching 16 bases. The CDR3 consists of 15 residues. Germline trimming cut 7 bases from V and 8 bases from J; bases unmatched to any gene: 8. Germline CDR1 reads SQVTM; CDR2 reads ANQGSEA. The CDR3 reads CSAGPGTSGGDEQFF. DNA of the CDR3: TGCAGCGCCGGACCCGGGACTAGCGGGGGGGATGAGCAGTTCTTC.

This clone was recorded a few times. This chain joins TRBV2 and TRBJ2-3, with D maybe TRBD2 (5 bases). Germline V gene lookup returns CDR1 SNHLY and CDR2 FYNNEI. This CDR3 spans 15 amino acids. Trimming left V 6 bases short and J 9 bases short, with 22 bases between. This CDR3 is CASREDPVGKITQYF. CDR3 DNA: TGTGCCAGCAGAGAGGACCCAGTCGGGAAGATAACGCAGTATTTT.

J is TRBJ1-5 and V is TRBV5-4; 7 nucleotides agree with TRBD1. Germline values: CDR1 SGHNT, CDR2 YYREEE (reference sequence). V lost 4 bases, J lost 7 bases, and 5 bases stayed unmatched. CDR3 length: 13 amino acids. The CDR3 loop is CASSIDRDQPQHF. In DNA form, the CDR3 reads TGTGCCAGCAGCATAGACAGGGACCAGCCCCAGCATTTT.

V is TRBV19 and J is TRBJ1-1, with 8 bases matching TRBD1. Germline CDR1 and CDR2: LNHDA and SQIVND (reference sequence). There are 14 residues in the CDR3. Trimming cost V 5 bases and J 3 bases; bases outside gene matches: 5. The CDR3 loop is CASSVQGAHTEAFF. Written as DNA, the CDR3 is TGTGCCAGTAGTGTGCAGGGGGCCCACACTGAAGCTTTCTTT. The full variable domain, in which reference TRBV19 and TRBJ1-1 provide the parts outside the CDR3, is DGGITQSPKYLFRKEGQNVTLSCEQNLNHDAMYWYRQDPGQGLRLIYYSQIVNDFQKGDIAEGYSVSREKKESFPLTVTSAQKNPTAFYLCASSVQGAHTEAFFGQGTRLTVV.

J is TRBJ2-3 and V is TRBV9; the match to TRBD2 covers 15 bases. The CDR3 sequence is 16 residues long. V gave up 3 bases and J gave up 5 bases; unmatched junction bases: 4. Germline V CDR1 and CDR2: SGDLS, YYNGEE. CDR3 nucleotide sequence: TGTGCCAGCAGCGCGGGACTAGCGGGAGGTGGAGATACGCAGTATTTT. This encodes CASSAGLAGGGDTQYF. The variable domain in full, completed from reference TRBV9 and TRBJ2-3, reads DSGVTQTPKHLITATGQRVTLRCSPRSGDLSVYWYQQSLDQGLQFLIQYYNGEERAKGNILERFSAQQFPDLHSELNLSSLELGDSALYFCASSAGLAGGGDTQYFGPGTRLTVL.

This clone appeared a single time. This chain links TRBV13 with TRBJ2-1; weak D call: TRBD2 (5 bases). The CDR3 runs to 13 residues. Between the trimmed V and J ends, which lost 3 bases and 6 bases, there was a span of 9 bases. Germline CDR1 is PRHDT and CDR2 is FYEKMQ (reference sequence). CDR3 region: CASSLDWGNEQFF. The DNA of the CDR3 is TGTGCCAGCAGCTTGGACTGGGGCAATGAGCAGTTCTTC. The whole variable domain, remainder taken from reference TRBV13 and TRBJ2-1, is AAGVIQSPRHLIKEKRETATLKCYPIPRHDTVYWYQQGPGQDPQFLISFYEKMQSDKGSIPDRFSAQQFSDYHSELNMSSLELGDSALYFCASSLDWGNEQFFGPGTRLTVL.

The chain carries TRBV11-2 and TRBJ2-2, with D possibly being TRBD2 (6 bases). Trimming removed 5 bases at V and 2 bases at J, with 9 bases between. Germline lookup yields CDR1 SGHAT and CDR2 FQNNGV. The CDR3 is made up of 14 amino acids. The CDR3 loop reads CASSPGLNTGELFF. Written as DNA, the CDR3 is TGTGCCAGCAGCCCGGGACTTAACACCGGGGAGCTGTTTTTT.

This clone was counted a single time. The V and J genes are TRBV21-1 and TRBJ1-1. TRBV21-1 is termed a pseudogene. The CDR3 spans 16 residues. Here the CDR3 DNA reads TGTGCCAGCAGCAAACAGCCGGTCGGGAACTACACTGAAGCTTTCTTT. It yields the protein CASSKQPVGNYTEAFF.

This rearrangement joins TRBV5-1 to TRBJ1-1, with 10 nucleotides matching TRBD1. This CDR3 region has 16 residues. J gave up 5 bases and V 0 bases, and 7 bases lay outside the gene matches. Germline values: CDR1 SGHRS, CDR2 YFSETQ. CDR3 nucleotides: TGCGCCAGCAGCTTGGCAAGAGGACAGGGGGTAACTGAAGCTTTCTTT. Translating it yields CASSLARGQGVTEAFF.

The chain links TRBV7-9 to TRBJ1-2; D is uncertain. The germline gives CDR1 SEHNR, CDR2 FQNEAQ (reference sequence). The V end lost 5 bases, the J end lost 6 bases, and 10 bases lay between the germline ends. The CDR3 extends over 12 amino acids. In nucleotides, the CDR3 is TGTGCCAGCAGCAGACGGGATGATGGCTACACCTTC. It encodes CASSRRDDGYTF.

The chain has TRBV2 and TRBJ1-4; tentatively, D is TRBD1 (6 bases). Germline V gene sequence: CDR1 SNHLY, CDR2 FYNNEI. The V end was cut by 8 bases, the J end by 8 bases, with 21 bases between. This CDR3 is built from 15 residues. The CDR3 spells CASCPNRVGGEKLFF. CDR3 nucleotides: TGTGCCAGCTGCCCGAACAGGGTTGGAGGCGAAAAACTGTTTTTT.

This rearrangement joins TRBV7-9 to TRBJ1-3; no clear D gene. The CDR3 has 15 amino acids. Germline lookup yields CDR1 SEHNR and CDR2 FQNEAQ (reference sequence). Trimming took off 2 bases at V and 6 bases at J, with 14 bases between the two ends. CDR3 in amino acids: CASSLSSGFQNTIYF. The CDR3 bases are TGTGCCAGCAGCTTATCGAGCGGGTTTCAAAACACCATATATTTT. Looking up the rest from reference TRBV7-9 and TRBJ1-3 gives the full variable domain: DTGVSQNPRHKITKRGQNVTFRCDPISEHNRLYWYRQTLGQGPEFLTYFQNEAQLEKSRLLSDRFSAERPKGSFSTLEIQRTEQGDSAMYLCASSLSSGFQNTIYFGEGSWLTVV.

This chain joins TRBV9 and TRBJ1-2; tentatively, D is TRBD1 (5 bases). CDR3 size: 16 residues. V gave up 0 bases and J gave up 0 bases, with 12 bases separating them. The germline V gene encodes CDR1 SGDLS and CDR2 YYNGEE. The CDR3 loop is CASSVGGGATNYGYTF. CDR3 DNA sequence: TGTGCCAGCAGCGTAGGTGGCGGGGCGACTAACTATGGCTACACCTTC. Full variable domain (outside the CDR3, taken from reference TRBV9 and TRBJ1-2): DSGVTQTPKHLITATGQRVTLRCSPRSGDLSVYWYQQSLDQGLQFLIQYYNGEERAKGNILERFSAQQFPDLHSELNLSSLELGDSALYFCASSVGGGATNYGYTFGSGTRLTVV.

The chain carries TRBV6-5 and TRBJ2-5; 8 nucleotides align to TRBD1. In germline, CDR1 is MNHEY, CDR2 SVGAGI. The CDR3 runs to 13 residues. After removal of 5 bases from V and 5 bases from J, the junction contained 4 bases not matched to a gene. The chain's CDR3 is CASSQRQGETQYF. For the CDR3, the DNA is TGTGCCAGCAGTCAACGACAGGGGGAGACCCAGTACTTC.

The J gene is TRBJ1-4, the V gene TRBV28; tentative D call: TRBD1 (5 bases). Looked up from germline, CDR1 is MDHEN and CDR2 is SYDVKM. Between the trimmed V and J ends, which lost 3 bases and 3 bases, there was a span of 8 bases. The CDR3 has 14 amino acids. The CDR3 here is CASSLWGSNEKLFF. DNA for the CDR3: TGTGCCAGCAGTTTGTGGGGCTCTAATGAAAAACTGTTTTTT.

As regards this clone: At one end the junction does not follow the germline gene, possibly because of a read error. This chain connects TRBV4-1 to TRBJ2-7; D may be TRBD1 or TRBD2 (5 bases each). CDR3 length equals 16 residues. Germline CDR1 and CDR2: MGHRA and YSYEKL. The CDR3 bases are TGCGCCAGCAACCAACAGGAGGTAGCTTCCTCCTACGAGCAGTACTTC. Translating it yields CASNQQEVASSYEQYF.

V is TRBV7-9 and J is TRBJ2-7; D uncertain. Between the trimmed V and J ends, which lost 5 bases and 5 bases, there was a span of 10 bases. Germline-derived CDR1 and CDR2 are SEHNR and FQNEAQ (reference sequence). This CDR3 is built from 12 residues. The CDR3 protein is CASSLQFDEQYF. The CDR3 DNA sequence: TGTGCCAGCAGCCTACAGTTCGACGAGCAGTACTTC.

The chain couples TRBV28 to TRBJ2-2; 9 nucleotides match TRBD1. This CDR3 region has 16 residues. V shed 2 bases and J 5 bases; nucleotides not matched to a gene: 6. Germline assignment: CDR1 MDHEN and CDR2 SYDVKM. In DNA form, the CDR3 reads TGTGCCAGCAGTTTAATGGGACAGGGTAGAACCGGGGAGCTGTTTTTT. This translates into CASSLMGQGRTGELFF.

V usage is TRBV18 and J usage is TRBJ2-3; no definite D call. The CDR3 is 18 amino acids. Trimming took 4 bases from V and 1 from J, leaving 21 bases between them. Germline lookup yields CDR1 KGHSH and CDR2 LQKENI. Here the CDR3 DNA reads TGTGCCAGCTCACTCGGTAGGCGGAGAACTATAGGCACAGATACGCAGTATTTT. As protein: CASSLGRRRTIGTDTQYF.

The CDR3 DNA follows: TGTGCCAGAAGCATCCGGGACTCACAGGATACGCAGTATTTT. Its protein product is CARSIRDSQDTQYF. This rearrangement joins TRBV5-3 to TRBJ2-3; tentative D call: TRBD2 (6 bases). TRBV5-3 belongs to the ORF category, with a function that is uncertain. The CDR3 consists of 14 residues. V lost 4 bases and J 6 bases, leaving 15 bases between the germline ends.

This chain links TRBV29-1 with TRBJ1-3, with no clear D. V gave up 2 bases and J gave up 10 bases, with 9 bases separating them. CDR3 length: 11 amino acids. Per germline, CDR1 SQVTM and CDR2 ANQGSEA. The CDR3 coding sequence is TGCAGCGTTGAAATCAGAGGGACCATATATTTT. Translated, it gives CSVEIRGTIYF.

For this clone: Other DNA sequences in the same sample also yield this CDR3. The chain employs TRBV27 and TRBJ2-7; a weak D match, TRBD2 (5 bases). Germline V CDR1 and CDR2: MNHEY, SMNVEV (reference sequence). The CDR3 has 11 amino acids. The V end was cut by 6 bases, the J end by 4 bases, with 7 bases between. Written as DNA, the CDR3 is TGTGCCAGCAGGGACTTTTACGAGCAGTACTTC. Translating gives CASRDFYEQYF.

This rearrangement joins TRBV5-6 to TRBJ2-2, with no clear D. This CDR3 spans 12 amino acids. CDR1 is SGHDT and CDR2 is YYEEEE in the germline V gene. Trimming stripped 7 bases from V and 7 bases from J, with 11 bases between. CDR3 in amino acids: CASQSRSGELFF. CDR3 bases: TGTGCCAGCCAATCCCGGAGCGGGGAGCTGTTTTTT.

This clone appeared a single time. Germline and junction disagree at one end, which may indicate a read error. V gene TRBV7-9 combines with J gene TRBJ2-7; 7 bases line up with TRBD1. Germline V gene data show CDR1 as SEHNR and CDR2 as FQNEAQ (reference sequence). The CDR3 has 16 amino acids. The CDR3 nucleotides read TGTTCCAGCAGCCCATACCCCGCAGGGGGTCTCCACGAGCAGTACTTC. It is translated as CSSSPYPAGGLHEQYF.

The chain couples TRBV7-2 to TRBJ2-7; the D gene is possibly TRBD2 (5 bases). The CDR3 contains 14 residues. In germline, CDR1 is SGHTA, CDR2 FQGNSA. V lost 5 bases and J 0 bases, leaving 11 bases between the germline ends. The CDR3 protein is CASSPPGSSYEQYF. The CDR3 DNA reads TGTGCCAGCAGCCCCCCGGGGAGCTCCTACGAGCAGTACTTC.

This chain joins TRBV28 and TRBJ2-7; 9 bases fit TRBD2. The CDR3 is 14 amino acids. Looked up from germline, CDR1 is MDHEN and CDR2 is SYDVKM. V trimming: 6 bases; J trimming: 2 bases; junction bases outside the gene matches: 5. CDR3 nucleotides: TGTGCCAGCAGAAGACTAGCGGTCGCCTACGAGCAGTACTTC. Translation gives CASRRLAVAYEQYF.

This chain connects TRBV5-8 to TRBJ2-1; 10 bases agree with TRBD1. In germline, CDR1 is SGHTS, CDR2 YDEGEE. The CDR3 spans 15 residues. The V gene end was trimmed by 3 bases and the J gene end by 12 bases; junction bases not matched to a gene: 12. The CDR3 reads CASSYPGQGPFWQFF. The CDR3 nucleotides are TGTGCCAGCAGCTACCCGGGACAGGGGCCATTCTGGCAGTTCTTC.